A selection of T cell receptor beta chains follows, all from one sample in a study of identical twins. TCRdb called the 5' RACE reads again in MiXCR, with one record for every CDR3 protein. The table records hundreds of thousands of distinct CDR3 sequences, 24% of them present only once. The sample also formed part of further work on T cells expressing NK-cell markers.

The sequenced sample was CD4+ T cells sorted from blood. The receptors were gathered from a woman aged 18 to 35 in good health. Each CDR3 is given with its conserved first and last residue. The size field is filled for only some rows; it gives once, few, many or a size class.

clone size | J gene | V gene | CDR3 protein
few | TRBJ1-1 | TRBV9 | CASSVAPESNTEAFF
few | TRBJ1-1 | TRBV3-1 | CASSQGLVTEAFF
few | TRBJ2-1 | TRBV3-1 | CASSPTVGSYNEQFF
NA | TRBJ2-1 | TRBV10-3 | CAISGGGTSFRREQFF
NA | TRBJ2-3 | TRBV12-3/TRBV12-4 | CASSLAGQSPPRTDTQYF
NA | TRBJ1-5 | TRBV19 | CASSIARSGNQPQHF
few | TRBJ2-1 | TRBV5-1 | CASSLSFSPQGAKGNEQFF
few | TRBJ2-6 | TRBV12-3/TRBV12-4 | CASSRPLLRSGANVLTF
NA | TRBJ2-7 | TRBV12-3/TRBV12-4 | CASSLADRLRYF
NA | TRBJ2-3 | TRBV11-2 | CASSWRIMTSGVADTQYF
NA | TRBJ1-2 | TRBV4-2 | CASSQEVRNYGYTF
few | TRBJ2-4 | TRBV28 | CASSLLDRLAKNIQYF
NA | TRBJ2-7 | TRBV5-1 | CASSLGWRGISPSEQYF
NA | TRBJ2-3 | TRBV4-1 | CASSQRTHSSTDTQYF
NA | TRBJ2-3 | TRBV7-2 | CASSFIGRADTQYF
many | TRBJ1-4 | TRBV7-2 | CASSLRGTGIEKLFF
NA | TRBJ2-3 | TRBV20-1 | CSAGSGQDITDTQYF
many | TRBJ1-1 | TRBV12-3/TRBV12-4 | CASSLNLFTEAFF
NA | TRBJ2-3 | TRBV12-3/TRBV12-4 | CASRPSGRLVDTQYF
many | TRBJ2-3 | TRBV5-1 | CASSLRDHTDTQYF
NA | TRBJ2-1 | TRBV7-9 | CATGGGAVLFF
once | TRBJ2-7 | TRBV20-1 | CSASGVAYEQYF
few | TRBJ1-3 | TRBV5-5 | CASSLWRAPGNTIYF
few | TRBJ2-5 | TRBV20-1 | CSAGRGLETQYF
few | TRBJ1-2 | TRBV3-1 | CASTQGDSYGYTF
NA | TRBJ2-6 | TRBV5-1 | CASSFQGSLSGANVLTF
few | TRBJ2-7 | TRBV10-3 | CAISGSGAPRVEQYF
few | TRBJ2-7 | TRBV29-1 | CSVGSLAGTYEQYF